This T cell receptor (beta chain) was obtained from a study of T cells after yellow fever vaccination. This clonotype has just a few counts. The antigen remains undetermined. TCRdb redid the calling of the 5' RACE reads with MiXCR, one entry per CDR3 protein. The sample contains approximately 340,000 distinct CDR3 sequences, roughly 8.7% of which appear only once. The study's findings and limits: Repertoires sorted by FACS could include abundant clonotypes that are contaminants from the bulk population. Peaking faster, on day 5 versus 15, the secondary response was nonetheless weaker. Clones from primary vaccination mostly reappeared after the booster (around 96% CD4, around 90% CD8).

The CDR3 consists of 18 residues. The ends were cut back, 1 base at V and 0 bases at J, with 16 bases in the middle. The V gene's germline CDR1 is SGHAT and CDR2 FQDESV (reference sequence). This clonotype originated in a young man who received the YFV17D yellow fever vaccine. The V gene is TRBV11-1, the J gene TRBJ1-5; D gene uncertain. The specimen was PBMCs, collected on the day of the first yellow fever vaccination. CDR3 region: CASSLEISGRGSNQPQHF. Here the CDR3 DNA reads TGTGCCAGCAGCTTAGAAATTTCAGGACGGGGTAGCAATCAGCCCCAGCATTTT.